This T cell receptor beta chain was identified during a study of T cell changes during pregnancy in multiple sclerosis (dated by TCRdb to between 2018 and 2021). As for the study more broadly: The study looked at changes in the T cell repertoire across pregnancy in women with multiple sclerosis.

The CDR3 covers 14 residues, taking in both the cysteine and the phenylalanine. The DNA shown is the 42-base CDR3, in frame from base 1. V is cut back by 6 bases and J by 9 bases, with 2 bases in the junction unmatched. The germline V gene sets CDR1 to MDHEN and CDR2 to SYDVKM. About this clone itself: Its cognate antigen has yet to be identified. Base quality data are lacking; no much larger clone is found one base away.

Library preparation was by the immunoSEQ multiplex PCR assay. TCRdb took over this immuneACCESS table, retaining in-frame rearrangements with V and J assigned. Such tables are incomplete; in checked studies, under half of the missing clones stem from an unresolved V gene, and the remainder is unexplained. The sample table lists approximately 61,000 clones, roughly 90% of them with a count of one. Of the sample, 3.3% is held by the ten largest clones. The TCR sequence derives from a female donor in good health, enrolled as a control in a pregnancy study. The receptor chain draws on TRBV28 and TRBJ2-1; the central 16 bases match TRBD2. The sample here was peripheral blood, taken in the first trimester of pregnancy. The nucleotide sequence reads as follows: TGTGCCAGCAGGGGGACTAGCGGGAGGGGTGAGCAGTTCTTC. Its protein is CASRGTSGRGEQFF.